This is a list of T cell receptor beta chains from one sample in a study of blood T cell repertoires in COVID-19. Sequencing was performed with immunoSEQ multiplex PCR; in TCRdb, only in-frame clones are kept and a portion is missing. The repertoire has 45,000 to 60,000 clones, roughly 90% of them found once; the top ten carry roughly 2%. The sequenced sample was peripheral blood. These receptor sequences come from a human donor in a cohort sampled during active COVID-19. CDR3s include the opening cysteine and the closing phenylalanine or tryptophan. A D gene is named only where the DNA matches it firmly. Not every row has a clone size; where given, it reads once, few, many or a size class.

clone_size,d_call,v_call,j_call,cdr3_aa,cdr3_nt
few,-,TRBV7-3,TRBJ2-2,CASSPRANTGELFF,TGTGCCAGCAGCCCTCGAGCTAACACCGGGGAGCTGTTTTTT
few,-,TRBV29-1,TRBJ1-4,CSAWGGSTNEKLFF,TGCAGCGCCTGGGGAGGGTCAACTAATGAAAAACTGTTTTTT
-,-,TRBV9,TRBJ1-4,CASSEGGLNNEKLFF,TGTGCCAGCAGCGAGGGTGGACTGAATAATGAAAAACTGTTTTTT
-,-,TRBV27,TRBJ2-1,CASSPWGGARNEQFF,TGTGCCAGCAGTCCATGGGGGGGGGCGAGGAATGAGCAGTTCTTC
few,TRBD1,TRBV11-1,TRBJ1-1,CASSPRTGRTEAFF,TGTGCCAGCAGCCCTCGGACAGGCCGTACTGAAGCTTTCTTT
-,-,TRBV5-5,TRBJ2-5,CASSLVGPTSSTETQYF,TGTGCCAGCAGCTTGGTCGGCCCCACTAGTAGTACAGAGACCCAGTACTTC
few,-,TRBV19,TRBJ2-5,CASSIRGSETQYF,TGTGCCAGTAGTATCCGAGGTTCAGAGACCCAGTACTTC
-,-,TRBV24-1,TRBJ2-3,CAAGTTDTQYF,TGTGCCGCCGGGACAACAGATACGCAGTATTTT
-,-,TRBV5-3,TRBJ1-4,CARSLFGGEKLFF,TGTGCCAGAAGCTTGTTCGGGGGTGAAAAACTGTTTTTT
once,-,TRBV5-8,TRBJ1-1,CASSFAGNTEAFF,TGTGCCAGCAGCTTTGCGGGGAACACTGAAGCTTTCTTT
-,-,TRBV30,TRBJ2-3,CAWAEDTDTQYF,TGTGCCTGGGCCGAGGACACAGATACGCAGTATTTT
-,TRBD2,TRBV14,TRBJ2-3,CASSQFDWAGGLNTQYF,TGTGCCAGCAGCCAATTTGATTGGGCGGGAGGCCTGAATACGCAGTATTTT
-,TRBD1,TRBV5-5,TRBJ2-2,CASSLAEDRVNTGELFF,TGTGCCAGCAGCCTTGCAGAAGACAGGGTAAACACCGGGGAGCTGTTTTTT
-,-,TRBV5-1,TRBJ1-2,CASSLAQAGYGYTF,TGCGCCAGCAGCTTGGCCCAGGCGGGGTATGGCTACACCTTC
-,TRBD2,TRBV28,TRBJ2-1,CASSSPRTSKNNEQFF,TGTGCCAGCAGTTCCCCCCGGACTAGCAAAAACAATGAGCAGTTCTTC
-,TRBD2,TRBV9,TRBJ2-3,CASSVSGITDTQYF,TGTGCCAGCAGCGTTAGCGGGATAACAGATACGCAGTATTTT
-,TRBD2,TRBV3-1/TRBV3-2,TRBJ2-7,CASSPNPKAGGPYEQYF,TGTGCCAGCAGCCCAAACCCTAAAGCGGGAGGACCTTACGAGCAGTACTTC
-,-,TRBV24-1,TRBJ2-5,CATSDLETQYF,TGTGCCACCAGTGACCTAGAGACCCAGTACTTC
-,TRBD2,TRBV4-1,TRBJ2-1,CASSQLRLADDYNEQFF,TGCGCCAGCAGCCAACTACGTCTAGCGGATGACTACAATGAGCAGTTCTTC
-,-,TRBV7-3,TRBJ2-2,CASSLGLGTGELFF,TGTGCCAGCAGCTTAGGGCTCGGCACCGGGGAGCTGTTTTTT
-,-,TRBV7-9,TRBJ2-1,CASSLSGPEQFF,TGTGCCAGCAGCTTATCAGGGCCTGAGCAGTTCTTC
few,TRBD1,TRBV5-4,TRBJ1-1,CASSLEQGAGEAFF,TGTGCCAGCAGCTTGGAGCAGGGGGCAGGTGAAGCTTTCTTT
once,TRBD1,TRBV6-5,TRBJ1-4,CASSYRQGTTEGLFF,TGTGCCAGCAGTTATAGACAGGGGACGACGGAGGGGCTGTTTTTT
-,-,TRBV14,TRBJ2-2,CASSQEGSWGELFF,TGTGCCAGCAGCCAGGAGGGATCCTGGGGGGAGCTGTTTTTT
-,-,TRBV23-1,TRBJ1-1,CASSQSRGDFTEAFF,TGCGCCAGCAGTCAATCTAGGGGCGACTTTACTGAAGCTTTCTTT
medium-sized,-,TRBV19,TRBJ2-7,CASSISEGDHSYEQYF,TGTGCCAGTAGTATATCCGAGGGCGACCACTCCTACGAGCAGTACTTC
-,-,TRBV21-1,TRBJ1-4,CASSKLGVCETGRGATNEKLFF,TGTGCCAGCAGCAAACTAGGGGTTTGTGAAACAGGGAGGGGGGCAACTAATGAAAAACTGTTTTTT
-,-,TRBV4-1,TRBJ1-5,CASSQEGGPLEPQHF,TGCGCCAGCAGCCAAGAGGGGGGTCCATTGGAACCCCAGCATTTT
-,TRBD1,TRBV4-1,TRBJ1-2,CASSQVGQGNYGYTF,TGCGCCAGCAGCCAAGTGGGACAGGGGAACTATGGCTACACCTTC
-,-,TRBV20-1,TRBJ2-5,CSASSGERETQYF,TGCAGTGCTAGTTCGGGGGAGCGGGAGACCCAGTACTTC
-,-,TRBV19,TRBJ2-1,CASAGTFRALTDEQFF,TGTGCCAGTGCCGGGACTTTTCGGGCCTTGACCGATGAGCAGTTCTTC
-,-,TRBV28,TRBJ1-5,CASSLEGLGRDQPQHF,TGTGCCAGCAGTCTCGAGGGCCTGGGGAGGGATCAGCCCCAGCATTTT
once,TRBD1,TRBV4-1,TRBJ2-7,CASSQSARTGYEQYF,TGCGCCAGCAGCCAATCCGCAAGGACAGGGTACGAGCAGTACTTC
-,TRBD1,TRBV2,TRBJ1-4,CASTPTPTGVDEKLFF,TGTGCCAGCACTCCTACCCCGACAGGGGTAGATGAAAAACTGTTTTTT
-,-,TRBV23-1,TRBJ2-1,CASSQLPPDRIYNEQFF,TGCGCCAGCAGTCAATTACCCCCGGACAGAATCTACAATGAGCAGTTCTTC
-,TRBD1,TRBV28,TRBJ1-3,CASGGQPISGNTIYF,TGTGCCAGCGGGGGACAGCCGATCTCTGGAAACACCATATATTTT
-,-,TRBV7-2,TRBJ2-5,CASSLRGNQETQYF,TGTGCCAGCAGCTTACGGGGGAACCAAGAGACCCAGTACTTC
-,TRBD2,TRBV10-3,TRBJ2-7,CATSTSGTDYEQYF,TGTGCCACCTCGACTAGCGGCACCGACTACGAGCAGTACTTC
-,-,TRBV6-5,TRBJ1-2,CASTRSPGGNYGYTF,TGTGCCAGCACCCGTTCTCCGGGGGGGAACTATGGCTACACCTTC
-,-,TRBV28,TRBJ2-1,CASSFFHAGGMQFF,TGTGCCAGCAGTTTCTTCCACGCCGGGGGTATGCAGTTCTTC
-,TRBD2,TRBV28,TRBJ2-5,CASSSPGGVAETQYF,TGTGCCAGCAGTTCCCCGGGAGGGGTTGCAGAGACCCAGTACTTC
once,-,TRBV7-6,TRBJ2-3,CASSFLTPLQRSTDTQYF,TGTGCCAGCAGCTTTCTTACGCCCCTCCAGCGTAGCACAGATACGCAGTATTTT
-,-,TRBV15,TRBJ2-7,CATSTQPGSSHYEQYF,TGTGCCACCAGCACTCAGCCCGGGTCGAGCCACTACGAGCAGTACTTC